A selection of T cell receptor beta chains follows, all from one sample in a study of PD-1 blockade in classical Hodgkin lymphoma. The data were produced by immunoSEQ multiplex PCR, yet TCRdb's version contains in-frame clones alone and is incomplete. The repertoire has tens of thousands of clones, 75% to 90% of them found once; the top ten carry roughly 15%. The sequences come from peripheral blood mononuclear cells (PBMCs), collected at baseline. The receptors come from a human donor with classical Hodgkin lymphoma. Each CDR3 is given with its conserved first and last residue. Fields, in order: CDR3 DNA, CDR3 protein, D gene, V gene, J gene, clone size. The D gene is left open where the match is weak. Clone size, where shown, is once, few, many, or a class for clones that have expanded.

CDR3 DNA: TGTGCCAGCAGCTTCGGTGATACGCAGTATTTT; CDR3 protein: CASSFGDTQYF; D gene: .; V gene: TRBV11-2; J gene: TRBJ2-3; clone size: .
CDR3 DNA: TGTGCCAGCAGCTCAGGACTCTACAATGAGCAGTTCTTC; CDR3 protein: CASSSGLYNEQFF; D gene: .; V gene: TRBV7-9; J gene: TRBJ2-1; clone size: .
CDR3 DNA: TGCGCCAGCAGCTCCGGGACAGGGGGGGAAAAACTGTTTTTT; CDR3 protein: CASSSGTGGEKLFF; D gene: TRBD1; V gene: TRBV5-1; J gene: TRBJ1-4; clone size: .
CDR3 DNA: TGCGCCAGCAGTGATGTGAGGGGTCACACTGAAGCTTTCTTT; CDR3 protein: CASSDVRGHTEAFF; D gene: .; V gene: TRBV10-1; J gene: TRBJ1-1; clone size: .
CDR3 DNA: TGTGCCAGCTCGAGATCGGACAACTTCAATGAGCAGTTCTTC; CDR3 protein: CASSRSDNFNEQFF; D gene: .; V gene: TRBV6-6; J gene: TRBJ2-1; clone size: .
CDR3 DNA: TGTGCCAGCAATATACGGGGATCCTATGGCTACACCTTC; CDR3 protein: CASNIRGSYGYTF; D gene: .; V gene: TRBV6-6; J gene: TRBJ1-2; clone size: once
CDR3 DNA: TGTGCCAGCAGCCCGGTAGGCTCTGGAAACACCATATATTTT; CDR3 protein: CASSPVGSGNTIYF; D gene: .; V gene: TRBV5-4; J gene: TRBJ1-3; clone size: .
CDR3 DNA: TGTGCCAGCAGCTTCCTAGCGGACCCAGATACGCAGTATTTT; CDR3 protein: CASSFLADPDTQYF; D gene: TRBD2; V gene: TRBV5-4; J gene: TRBJ2-3; clone size: .
CDR3 DNA: TGTGCCAGCAGCCAGTATCCGGGACTAGCGACCACCAGGGAGCTGTTTTTT; CDR3 protein: CASSQYPGLATTRELFF; D gene: TRBD2; V gene: TRBV4-2; J gene: TRBJ2-2; clone size: .
CDR3 DNA: TGCGCCAGCAGCCAAGATATCGGACCCTTCCCGGGGACAGATACGCAGTATTTT; CDR3 protein: CASSQDIGPFPGTDTQYF; D gene: .; V gene: TRBV4-1; J gene: TRBJ2-3; clone size: once
CDR3 DNA: TGTGCCGGCGGACAGGCGGTTGGCGAGCAGTACTTC; CDR3 protein: CAGGQAVGEQYF; D gene: TRBD1; V gene: TRBV2; J gene: TRBJ2-7; clone size: .
CDR3 DNA: TGTGCCAGCGGGAGCAGCCTGTACCAAGAGACCCAGTACTTC; CDR3 protein: CASGSSLYQETQYF; D gene: .; V gene: TRBV7-9; J gene: TRBJ2-5; clone size: .
CDR3 DNA: TGCGCCAGCAGCCTCGGTCCGGACAGGGGCTATCAGCCCCAGCATTTT; CDR3 protein: CASSLGPDRGYQPQHF; D gene: TRBD1; V gene: TRBV4-1; J gene: TRBJ1-5; clone size: .
CDR3 DNA: TGTGCCAGCGCCCCTAGTACGGATAAGCGAAACACCATATATTTT; CDR3 protein: CASAPSTDKRNTIYF; D gene: .; V gene: TRBV6-1; J gene: TRBJ1-3; clone size: .
CDR3 DNA: TGTGCCAGCAGTTCCCACATAGATGACAATGAGCAGTTCTTC; CDR3 protein: CASSSHIDDNEQFF; D gene: .; V gene: TRBV6-6; J gene: TRBJ2-1; clone size: .
CDR3 DNA: TGTGCCGGAGAGGGGGGGGGCTTCGGCTACACCTTC; CDR3 protein: CAGEGGGFGYTF; D gene: .; V gene: TRBV30; J gene: TRBJ1-2; clone size: .
CDR3 DNA: TGCGCCAGCAGCTTCTACAGGGGCACAGATACGCAGTATTTT; CDR3 protein: CASSFYRGTDTQYF; D gene: .; V gene: TRBV5-1; J gene: TRBJ2-3; clone size: once
CDR3 DNA: TGTGCCAGTACCATGGGCCTCCTTAATGAGCAGTTCTTC; CDR3 protein: CASTMGLLNEQFF; D gene: .; V gene: TRBV19; J gene: TRBJ2-1; clone size: .
CDR3 DNA: TGTGCCAGCATTTCGGGTATGAACACTGAAGCTTTCTTT; CDR3 protein: CASISGMNTEAFF; D gene: .; V gene: TRBV6-5; J gene: TRBJ1-1; clone size: .
CDR3 DNA: TGTGCCAGCAGTACTTCATGGACGGTGAACTACGAGCAGTACTTC; CDR3 protein: CASSTSWTVNYEQYF; D gene: .; V gene: TRBV6-1; J gene: TRBJ2-7; clone size: .
CDR3 DNA: TGTGCCAGCAGTTACTTAGCGGGGCCACAAGAGACCCAGTACTTC; CDR3 protein: CASSYLAGPQETQYF; D gene: TRBD2; V gene: TRBV6-6; J gene: TRBJ2-5; clone size: .
CDR3 DNA: TGTGCCAGCAGTCGCCGGGACACCCTCACAGATACGCAGTATTTT; CDR3 protein: CASSRRDTLTDTQYF; D gene: .; V gene: TRBV2; J gene: TRBJ2-3; clone size: .
CDR3 DNA: TGTGCCAGCAGCTTAGGAAAGACTGAAGCTTTCTTT; CDR3 protein: CASSLGKTEAFF; D gene: .; V gene: TRBV11-2; J gene: TRBJ1-1; clone size: .
CDR3 DNA: TGTGCCACCAGCAGGGGACAGAACACTGAAGCTTTCTTT; CDR3 protein: CATSRGQNTEAFF; D gene: .; V gene: TRBV15; J gene: TRBJ1-1; clone size: .
CDR3 DNA: TGTGCCAGCAGTTTTACCAGGGGCGGAAACACCATATATTTT; CDR3 protein: CASSFTRGGNTIYF; D gene: .; V gene: TRBV27; J gene: TRBJ1-3; clone size: .
CDR3 DNA: TGCGCCAGCAGCTCGCGGACAGGGGGCACAGATACGCAGTATTTT; CDR3 protein: CASSSRTGGTDTQYF; D gene: TRBD1; V gene: TRBV5-1; J gene: TRBJ2-3; clone size: .
CDR3 DNA: TGTGCCAGCAGCTTAGACTGGAGCTCCTATAATTCACCCCTCCACTTT; CDR3 protein: CASSLDWSSYNSPLHF; D gene: .; V gene: TRBV11-2; J gene: TRBJ1-6; clone size: .
CDR3 DNA: TGTGCCATCAGTCTAAACAGGGATTCAACCGGGGAGCTGTTTTTT; CDR3 protein: CAISLNRDSTGELFF; D gene: .; V gene: TRBV10-3; J gene: TRBJ2-2; clone size: .
CDR3 DNA: TGTGCCAGTAGTCATTTCGGCATTAACTATGGCTACACCTTC; CDR3 protein: CASSHFGINYGYTF; D gene: .; V gene: TRBV19; J gene: TRBJ1-2; clone size: .
CDR3 DNA: TGTGCCAGCAGGGGGGTCATCTACGAGCAGTACTTC; CDR3 protein: CASRGVIYEQYF; D gene: .; V gene: TRBV2; J gene: TRBJ2-7; clone size: .
CDR3 DNA: TGTGCCAGCAGCCGAAGACTAGCGGGGGAATACAATGAGCAGTTCTTC; CDR3 protein: CASSRRLAGEYNEQFF; D gene: TRBD2; V gene: TRBV9; J gene: TRBJ2-1; clone size: .
CDR3 DNA: TGTGCCAGCAGCGGGGGCTTAGGGGAAGGCGATTCACCCCTCCACTTT; CDR3 protein: CASSGGLGEGDSPLHF; D gene: .; V gene: TRBV9; J gene: TRBJ1-6; clone size: .
CDR3 DNA: TGTGCCAGCAGCCGAGGGGGTGAAGCTTTCTTT; CDR3 protein: CASSRGGEAFF; D gene: .; V gene: TRBV28; J gene: TRBJ1-1; clone size: .
CDR3 DNA: TGTGCCAGCAGTTACGGAGGAGCCCCCTACGAGCAGTACTTC; CDR3 protein: CASSYGGAPYEQYF; D gene: .; V gene: TRBV6-6; J gene: TRBJ2-7; clone size: .
CDR3 DNA: TGTGCCAGCAGTTCCCACAATCAGCCCCAGCATTTT; CDR3 protein: CASSSHNQPQHF; D gene: .; V gene: TRBV27; J gene: TRBJ1-5; clone size: .
CDR3 DNA: TGTGCCAGCAGCCGACGCCCGGGCGAGCAGTACTTC; CDR3 protein: CASSRRPGEQYF; D gene: .; V gene: TRBV6-5; J gene: TRBJ2-7; clone size: .
CDR3 DNA: TGCGCCAGCAGCGCAAGAAACTATGGCTACACCTTC; CDR3 protein: CASSARNYGYTF; D gene: .; V gene: TRBV5-1; J gene: TRBJ1-2; clone size: .
CDR3 DNA: TGTGCCAGCAGTGGACTCCCCGGGGGGGCTCCTAACTATGGCTACACCTTC; CDR3 protein: CASSGLPGGAPNYGYTF; D gene: .; V gene: TRBV28; J gene: TRBJ1-2; clone size: .
CDR3 DNA: TGTGCCTGGAGGACCGGGACAGGTTCCTACGAGCAGTACTTC; CDR3 protein: CAWRTGTGSYEQYF; D gene: TRBD1; V gene: TRBV30; J gene: TRBJ2-7; clone size: .
CDR3 DNA: TGCGCCAGCAGCTTGTGGTCCGGGGGGGCCTACGAGCAGTACTTC; CDR3 protein: CASSLWSGGAYEQYF; D gene: TRBD2; V gene: TRBV5-1; J gene: TRBJ2-7; clone size: .
CDR3 DNA: TGCGCCAGCAGCTTGGGCCTCGGCAGCTATGGCTACACCTTC; CDR3 protein: CASSLGLGSYGYTF; D gene: .; V gene: TRBV5-1; J gene: TRBJ1-2; clone size: .
CDR3 DNA: TGTGCCACCAGCAGAGTAGACACCTACGAGCAGTACTTC; CDR3 protein: CATSRVDTYEQYF; D gene: .; V gene: TRBV15; J gene: TRBJ2-7; clone size: .
CDR3 DNA: TGTGCCATCAGTGGGGGGCCCCACTCTGGGGCCAACGTCCTGACTTTC; CDR3 protein: CAISGGPHSGANVLTF; D gene: .; V gene: TRBV10-3; J gene: TRBJ2-6; clone size: .
CDR3 DNA: TGCGCCAGCACCCCGGGCCCCTCAGGCCCCCTCCACTTT; CDR3 protein: CASTPGPSGPLHF; D gene: .; V gene: TRBV4-1; J gene: TRBJ1-6; clone size: .
CDR3 DNA: TGCGCCAGCAGCCAAGACCCTAGAGGGAAAGATGGCAATCAGCCCCAGCATTTT; CDR3 protein: CASSQDPRGKDGNQPQHF; D gene: .; V gene: TRBV4-1; J gene: TRBJ1-5; clone size: .
CDR3 DNA: TGTGCCAGCAGTGACTGGGGGAACACCGGGGAGCTGTTTTTT; CDR3 protein: CASSDWGNTGELFF; D gene: .; V gene: TRBV2; J gene: TRBJ2-2; clone size: .
CDR3 DNA: TGTGCCAGCAGCCAACCCGACTTGATTTATGAAAAACTGTTTTTT; CDR3 protein: CASSQPDLIYEKLFF; D gene: .; V gene: TRBV27; J gene: TRBJ1-4; clone size: .